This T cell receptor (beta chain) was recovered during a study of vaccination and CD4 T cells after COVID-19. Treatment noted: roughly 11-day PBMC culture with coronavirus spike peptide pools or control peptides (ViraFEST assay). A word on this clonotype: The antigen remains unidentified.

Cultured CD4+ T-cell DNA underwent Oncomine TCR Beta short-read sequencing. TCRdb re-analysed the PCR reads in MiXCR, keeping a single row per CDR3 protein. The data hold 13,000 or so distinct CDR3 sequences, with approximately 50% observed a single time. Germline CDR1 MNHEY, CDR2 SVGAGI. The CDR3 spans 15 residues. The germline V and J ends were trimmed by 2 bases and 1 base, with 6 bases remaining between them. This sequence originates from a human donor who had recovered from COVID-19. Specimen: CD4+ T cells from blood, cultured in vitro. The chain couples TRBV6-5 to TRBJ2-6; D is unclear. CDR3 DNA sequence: TGTGCCAGCAGTTACGGACCATCTGGGGCCAACGTCCTGACTTTC. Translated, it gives CASSYGPSGANVLTF.